Listed below are T cell receptor beta chains from one sample, sequenced in a study of response to subunit inactivated influenza vaccine. TCRdb re-derived calls from the RT-PCR reads in MiXCR, one entry per CDR3 protein. Here the sample spans around 570,000 distinct CDR3 sequences, roughly 8.2% being singletons. Here the sequenced sample was PBMCs from blood, taken around 2 years after vaccination. These receptors came from a man aged 45-69 years who received an inactivated influenza vaccine. CDR3s include the opening cysteine and the closing phenylalanine or tryptophan. The D gene is left open where the match is weak. Part of the rows lack a size; the others show once, few, many or a class for expanded clones.

abundance: few
d_gene: NA
v_gene: TRBV28
j_gene: TRBJ2-7
CDR3nt: TGTGCCAGCAGTTCCCCGACCCGCCTCCACGAGCAGTACTTC
CDR3aa: CASSSPTRLHEQYF

abundance: many
d_gene: NA
v_gene: TRBV24-1
j_gene: TRBJ2-3
CDR3nt: TGTGCCACCAGTGACGTCCGGGGAACTAGCACAGATACGCAGTATTTT
CDR3aa: CATSDVRGTSTDTQYF

abundance: many
d_gene: TRBD1
v_gene: TRBV30
j_gene: TRBJ1-4
CDR3nt: TGTGCCTGGAGTGACCCGGGACAGGGGGCTTATACTGAAAAACTGTTTTTT
CDR3aa: CAWSDPGQGAYTEKLFF

abundance: few
d_gene: TRBD2
v_gene: TRBV9
j_gene: TRBJ2-3
CDR3nt: TGTGCCAGCAGCTCGACCGGGACTAGCTTCGATACGCAGTATTTT
CDR3aa: CASSSTGTSFDTQYF

abundance: NA
d_gene: NA
v_gene: TRBV5-5
j_gene: TRBJ2-1
CDR3nt: TGTGCCAGCAGCTTAAGGGGGGCGGCCTACAATGAGCAGTTCTTC
CDR3aa: CASSLRGAAYNEQFF

abundance: NA
d_gene: TRBD1
v_gene: TRBV7-9
j_gene: TRBJ2-7
CDR3nt: TGTGCCAGCAGCTTAGGACAGGGCCTGACCTACGAGCAGTACTTC
CDR3aa: CASSLGQGLTYEQYF

abundance: many
d_gene: TRBD1
v_gene: TRBV7-8
j_gene: TRBJ2-6
CDR3nt: TGTGCCAGCAGCTCAGGACAGGGACGCTCTGGGGCCAACGTCCTGACTTTC
CDR3aa: CASSSGQGRSGANVLTF

abundance: NA
d_gene: TRBD1
v_gene: TRBV13
j_gene: TRBJ2-5
CDR3nt: TGTGCCAGCAGCTCGCGCGACAGGGGAGCAGAAGAGACCCAGTACTTC
CDR3aa: CASSSRDRGAEETQYF

abundance: NA
d_gene: TRBD1
v_gene: TRBV12-3/TRBV12-4
j_gene: TRBJ2-4
CDR3nt: TGTGCCAGCAGTACCGGGACAGGGGGGCGGCTAGCCAAAAACATTCAGTACTTC
CDR3aa: CASSTGTGGRLAKNIQYF

abundance: many
d_gene: NA
v_gene: TRBV24-1
j_gene: TRBJ1-2
CDR3nt: TGTGCCACCAGTGATTCTACGAGGGACTATGGCTACACCTTC
CDR3aa: CATSDSTRDYGYTF

abundance: NA
d_gene: NA
v_gene: TRBV5-1
j_gene: TRBJ2-5
CDR3nt: TGCGCCAGCAGCCCCAAAGAACCCTCGGTGGAGACCCAGTACTTC
CDR3aa: CASSPKEPSVETQYF